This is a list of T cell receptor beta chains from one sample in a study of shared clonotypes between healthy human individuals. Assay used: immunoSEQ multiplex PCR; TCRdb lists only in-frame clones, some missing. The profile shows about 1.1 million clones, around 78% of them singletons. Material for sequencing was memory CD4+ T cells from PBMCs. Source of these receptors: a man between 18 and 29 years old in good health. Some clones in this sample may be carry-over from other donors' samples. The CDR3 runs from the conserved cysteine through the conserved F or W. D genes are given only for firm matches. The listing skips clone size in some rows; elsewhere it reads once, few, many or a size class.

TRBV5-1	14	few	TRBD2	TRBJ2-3	CASSRNLAGDPQYF	TGCGCCAGCAGCCGGAACCTAGCGGGGGACCCGCAGTATTTT
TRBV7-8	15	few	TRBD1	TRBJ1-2	CASSTRGQLSYGYTF	TGTGCCAGCAGCACGCGGGGACAGCTCAGCTATGGCTACACCTTC
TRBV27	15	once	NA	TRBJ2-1	CASIANPNRDNEQFF	TGTGCCAGCATTGCTAACCCTAACAGGGACAATGAGCAGTTCTTC
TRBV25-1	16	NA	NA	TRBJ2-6	CASSEGGGSGANVLTF	TGTGCCAGCAGTGAGGGGGGAGGCTCTGGGGCCAACGTCCTGACTTTC
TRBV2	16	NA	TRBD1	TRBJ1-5	CASSAGTGSIYQPQHF	TGTGCCAGCAGTGCCGGGACAGGGTCGATTTATCAGCCCCAGCATTTT
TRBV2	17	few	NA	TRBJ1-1	CASSETGSMVMNTEAFF	TGTGCCAGCAGTGAAACAGGGTCGATGGTCATGAACACTGAAGCTTTCTTT
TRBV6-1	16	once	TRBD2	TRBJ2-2	CASSGLAGDDTGELFF	TGTGCCAGCAGTGGGTTAGCGGGAGATGACACCGGGGAGCTGTTTTTT
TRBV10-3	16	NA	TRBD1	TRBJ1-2	CAISESVGTGGVGYTF	TGTGCCATCAGTGAGTCAGTCGGGACAGGGGGCGTCGGCTACACCTTC
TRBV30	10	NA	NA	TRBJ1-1	CAWNRDQAFF	TGTGCCTGGAACCGGGACCAAGCTTTCTTT
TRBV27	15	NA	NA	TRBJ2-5	CASSVTGFPQETQYF	TGTGCCAGCAGTGTCACAGGATTCCCCCAAGAGACCCAGTACTTC
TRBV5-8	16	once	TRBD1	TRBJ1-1	CASSFDQQGVGTEAFF	TGTGCCAGCAGCTTTGATCAGCAGGGGGTAGGCACTGAAGCTTTCTTT
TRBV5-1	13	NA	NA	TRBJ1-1	CASSIQGDTEAFF	TGCGCCAGCAGCATACAGGGAGACACTGAAGCTTTCTTT
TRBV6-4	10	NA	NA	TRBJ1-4	CASQEGGALF	TGTGCCAGCCAGGAAGGAGGGGCGCTTTTT
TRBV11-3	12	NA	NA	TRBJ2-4	CASSGGGDIQYF	TGTGCCAGCAGCGGCGGTGGGGACATTCAGTACTTC
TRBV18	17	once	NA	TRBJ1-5	CASSLMGSYVGNQPQHF	TGTGCCAGCTCATTGATGGGTTCATACGTAGGGAATCAGCCCCAGCATTTT
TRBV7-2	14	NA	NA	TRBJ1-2	CASSSTRGENGYTF	TGTGCCAGCAGCTCCACCCGGGGCGAGAATGGCTACACCTTC
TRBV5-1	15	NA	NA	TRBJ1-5	CASSLEGKGNQPQHF	TGCGCCAGCAGCTTGGAAGGGAAGGGCAATCAGCCCCAGCATTTT
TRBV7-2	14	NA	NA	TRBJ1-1	CASSLGWRGTEAFF	TGTGCCAGCAGCTTAGGATGGCGGGGCACTGAAGCTTTCTTT
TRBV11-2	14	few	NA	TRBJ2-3	CASSGGGSTDTQYF	TGTGCCAGCAGCGGGGGAGGAAGCACAGATACGCAGTATTTT
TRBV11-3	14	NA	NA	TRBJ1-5	CASDVAARDQPQHF	TGTGCCAGCGACGTGGCAGCCCGGGATCAGCCCCAGCATTTT
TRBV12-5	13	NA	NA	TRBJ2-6	CASGYSGANVLTF	TGTGCTAGTGGTTACTCTGGGGCCAACGTCCTGACTTTC
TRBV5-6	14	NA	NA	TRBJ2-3	CASSPTLPTDTQYF	TGTGCCAGCAGCCCGACCCTCCCCACAGATACGCAGTATTTT
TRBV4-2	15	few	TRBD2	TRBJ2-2	CASSPGTSETGELFF	TGTGCCAGCAGCCCCGGGACTAGCGAGACCGGGGAGCTGTTTTTT
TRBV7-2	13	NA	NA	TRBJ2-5	CASSLTGYETQYF	TGTGCCAGCAGCCTTACAGGGTATGAGACCCAGTACTTC
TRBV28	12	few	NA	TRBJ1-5	CASRTLHQPQHF	TGTGCCAGCAGGACACTCCATCAGCCCCAGCATTTT
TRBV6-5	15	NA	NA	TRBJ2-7	CASSYGGASSYEQYF	TGTGCCAGCAGTTACGGGGGTGCCAGCTCCTACGAGCAGTACTTC
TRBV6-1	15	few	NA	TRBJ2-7	CASSEPGQGGYEQYF	TGTGCCAGCAGTGAACCAGGGCAGGGCGGTTACGAGCAGTACTTC
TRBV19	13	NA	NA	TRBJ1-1	CASSLRQAVGAFF	TGTGCCAGTAGTTTACGACAGGCAGTTGGAGCTTTCTTT
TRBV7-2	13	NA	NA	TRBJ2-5	CASSFGAGETQYF	TGTGCCAGCAGCTTTGGGGCTGGAGAGACCCAGTACTTC
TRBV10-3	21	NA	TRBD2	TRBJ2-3	CAISESRLASGSSFDTDTQYF	TGTGCCATCAGTGAGTCGAGGCTGGCTAGCGGGAGCAGTTTTGATACAGATACGCAGTATTTT
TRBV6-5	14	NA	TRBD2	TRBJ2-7	CASGIGLAAYEQYF	TGTGCCAGCGGGATTGGACTAGCGGCATACGAGCAGTACTTC
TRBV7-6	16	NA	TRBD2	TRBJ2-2	CASSLVVGGPPGELFF	TGTGCCAGCAGCTTAGTGGTGGGAGGGCCGCCCGGGGAGCTGTTTTTT
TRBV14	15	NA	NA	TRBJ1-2	CASSPKFGIMGGYTF	TGTGCCAGCAGCCCAAAATTTGGGATTATGGGGGGCTACACCTTC